The clone carrying this TCR beta chain was found once. What it binds is unknown. This specimen belongs to a study of lymphopenia after photon versus proton radiotherapy. The CDR3 runs 14 residues. Germline assignment: CDR1 MDHEN and CDR2 SYDVKM. Between the trimmed V and J ends, which lost 7 bases and 0 bases, there was a span of 12 bases. Assay used: immunoSEQ multiplex PCR; TCRdb lists only in-frame clones, some missing. The sample shows some 40,000 clones, approximately 86% of them seen only once. Study-wide points: Under photons, naive T cells and diversity fell while effector/memory populations rose. Only patients who died were analyzed for survival; proton advantage is unproven. After lymphocyte nadir, photon-treated repertoires showed oligoclonal expansion, especially CD8+ Temra. Larger post-nadir TCR diversity loss correlated inversely with survival in deceased patients.

The TCR was taken from a woman in her seventies with pancreatic cancer. Some clones in this sample may be carry-over from other donors' samples. The J gene is TRBJ1-1, the V gene TRBV28; D unresolved. The sample here was peripheral blood, taken from a patient treated with proton-based radiotherapy. The CDR3 nucleotides are TGTGCCAGCAATACGAACCAAGTGAACACTGAAGCTTTCTTT. Translating it yields CASNTNQVNTEAFF.